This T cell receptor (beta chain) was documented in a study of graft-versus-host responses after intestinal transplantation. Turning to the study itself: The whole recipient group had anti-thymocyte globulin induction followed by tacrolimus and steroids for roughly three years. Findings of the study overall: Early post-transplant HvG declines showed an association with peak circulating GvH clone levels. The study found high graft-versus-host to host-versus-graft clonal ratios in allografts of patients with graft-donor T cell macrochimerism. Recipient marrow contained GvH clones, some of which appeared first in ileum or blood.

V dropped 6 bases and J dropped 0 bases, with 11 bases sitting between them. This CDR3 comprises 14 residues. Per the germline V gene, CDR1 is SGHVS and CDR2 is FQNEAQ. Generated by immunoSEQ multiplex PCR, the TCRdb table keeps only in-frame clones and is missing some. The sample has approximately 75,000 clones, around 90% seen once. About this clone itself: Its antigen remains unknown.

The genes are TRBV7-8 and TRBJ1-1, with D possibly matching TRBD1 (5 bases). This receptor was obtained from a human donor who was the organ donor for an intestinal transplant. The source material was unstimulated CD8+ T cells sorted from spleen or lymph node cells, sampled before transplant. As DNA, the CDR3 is TGTGCCAGCAGGGTCGCAGGGCTGAACACTGAAGCTTTCTTT. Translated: CASRVAGLNTEAFF.